This T cell receptor beta chain was recorded in a study of human T cells and chemical hapten exposure. Study information: For the roughly 23-week duration of the study, patients were given weekly doses of diphenylcyclopropenone on the scalp.

V lost 3 bases, J lost 7 bases, and 12 bases lay in between. The germline V gene encodes CDR1 SGHAT and CDR2 FQNNGV. The CDR3 runs to 13 residues. Described time point: patch test 1, 2 weeks after DPC sensitization. Documented treatment: therapeutic diphenylcyclopropenone sensitization with weekly scalp DPC. TCRdb re-derived calls from the RACE reads in MiXCR, one entry per CDR3 protein. The table includes 60,000 to 80,000 distinct CDR3 sequences, approximately 32% detected once. The origin of this receptor is a man aged 35-49 years with alopecia areata. Some clones in this sample may be carry-over from other donors' samples. The genes are TRBV11-2 and TRBJ1-2, with a weak D call TRBD1 (6 bases). The sequences come from whole blood, collected in connection with sensitization to the hapten diphenylcyclopropenone (DPC). CDR3 residues: CASSFAGEGGYTF. The CDR3 DNA reads TGTGCCAGCAGCTTCGCAGGGGAAGGTGGCTACACCTTC.